The 30 T cell receptor beta chains below all came from one sample that was sequenced in a study of CD8+ T cells in alopecia areata. Treatment indicated: oral pan-JAK inhibitor, 5-10 mg twice daily. Sequencing used cDNA as its template, made by extracting RNA and reverse transcribing it. Using immunoSEQ multiplex PCR, the repertoire was profiled, and TCRdb retains in-frame clones only, with some absent. Altogether about 190,000 clones are present, roughly three fifths being singletons, with the ten largest covering around 0.69%. Here the sequenced sample was CD4+ T cells sorted from blood, taken at week 4, from a patient treated with tofacitinib. These receptors were obtained from a human donor with alopecia areata.

J is TRBJ2-5 and V is TRBV5-1; either TRBD1 or TRBD2 may supply D (5 bases each). Deletions cut 5 bases from V and 1 base from J, with 9 bases between. The CDR3 runs 13 residues. CDR1 is SGHRS and CDR2 is YFSETQ in the germline V gene. CDR3 loop: CASSFGGQETQYF. CDR3 bases: TGCGCCAGCAGTTTTGGGGGCCAAGAGACCCAGTACTTC. The complete variable domain, with remaining parts taken from reference TRBV5-1 and TRBJ2-5, reads KAGVTQTPRYLIKTRGQQVTLSCSPISGHRSVSWYQQTPGQGLQFLFEYFSETQRNKGNFPGRFSGRQFSNSRSEMNVSTLELGDSALYLCASSFGGQETQYFGPGTRLLVL.

The rearrangement joins TRBV30 to TRBJ1-4; D remains ambiguous. This CDR3 comprises 13 residues. Germline loops: CDR1 GTSNPN, CDR2 SVGIG (reference sequence). V gave up 2 bases and J gave up 8 bases, with 12 bases separating them. The CDR3 loop is CAWSREMGEKLFF. The CDR3 DNA follows: TGTGCCTGGAGTAGAGAGATGGGGGAAAAACTGTTTTTT.

The chain recombines TRBV5-1 with TRBJ2-4; tentatively, D is TRBD1 or TRBD2 (5 bases each). The CDR3 is 14 amino acids. Deletions cut 4 bases from V and 5 bases from J, with 13 bases between. CDR1 and CDR2 from the germline V gene are SGHRS and YFSETQ. CDR3 sequence: CASSRAGRENIQYF. CDR3 sequence (DNA): TGCGCCAGCAGCCGGGCAGGGCGGGAAAACATTCAGTACTTC.

This rearrangement joins TRBV4-1 to TRBJ1-2; 8 positions agree with TRBD1. The germline gives CDR1 MGHRA, CDR2 YSYEKL. The CDR3 has 17 residues. V trimming: 2 bases; J trimming: 4 bases; junction bases outside the gene matches: 12. In DNA, the CDR3 is TGCGCCAGCAGCCAATTGGGACAGGCCCGGGATCCCTATGGCTACACCTTC. As protein: CASSQLGQARDPYGYTF.

In its sample, this clone was seen a few times. This chain joins TRBV5-1 and TRBJ1-2, with TRBD1 matching over 8 bases. The CDR3 loop spans 14 amino acids. V trimming: 4 bases; J trimming: 2 bases; junction bases outside the gene matches: 4. Germline lookup yields CDR1 SGHRS and CDR2 YFSETQ. CDR3 DNA sequence: TGCGCCAGCAGCCTGGGGACAGGCAACTATGGCTACACCTTC. This sequence encodes CASSLGTGNYGYTF.

Only a few counts were recorded for this clone. The chain is built from TRBV4-1 and TRBJ2-1; D is uncertain. Trimming left V 0 bases short and J 9 bases short, with 18 bases between. The CDR3 is 16 residues long. CDR1 and CDR2 from the germline V gene are MGHRA and YSYEKL. The CDR3 coding sequence is TGCGCCAGCAGCCAAGACGGGCAGGTGGTACGTGGTGAGCAGTTCTTC. Translated: CASSQDGQVVRGEQFF.

Worth noting for this clone: Within the sample, other DNA sequences also encode this same CDR3. The V gene is TRBV2, the J gene TRBJ2-1; D ambiguous. The CDR3 consists of 12 residues. The V and J ends lost 3 bases and 6 bases respectively, with 6 bases between them. Per germline, CDR1 SNHLY and CDR2 FYNNEI. CDR3 bases: TGTGCCAGCAGTGAGGCTGGCAATGAGCAGTTCTTC. Translating gives CASSEAGNEQFF.

The chain couples TRBV23-1 to TRBJ2-5; 10 bases match TRBD2. TRBV23-1 is an ORF, and what it does is uncertain. The CDR3 runs to 14 residues. Germline trimming cut 4 bases from V and 4 bases from J; bases unmatched to any gene: 3. The CDR3 here is CASSPSGRAETQYF. The CDR3 region has the DNA TGCGCCAGCAGTCCAAGCGGGAGGGCAGAGACCCAGTACTTC.

This rearrangement joins TRBV25-1 to TRBJ1-2; D remains ambiguous. The germline V gene has CDR1 MGHDK and CDR2 SYGVNS. The V end lost 3 bases, the J end lost 3 bases, and 5 bases lay between the germline ends. CDR3 length: 12 residues. CDR3 protein: CASSDTDYGYTF. CDR3 nucleotides: TGTGCCAGCAGTGATACGGACTATGGCTACACCTTC.

The sample holds a few counts of this clone. The chain joins TRBV5-6 to TRBJ2-3; 8 bases are shared with TRBD2. J lost 10 bases, V lost 4 bases, and 8 bases had no gene match. The CDR3 consists of 13 residues. Per the germline V gene, CDR1 is SGHDT and CDR2 is YYEEEE. The CDR3 sequence: CASSLGTSGAQYF. Here the CDR3 DNA reads TGTGCCAGCAGCCTAGGAACTAGCGGTGCGCAGTATTTT.

This chain joins TRBV18 and TRBJ2-7, with a weak D call TRBD1 (6 bases). Germline CDR1 is KGHSH and CDR2 is LQKENI. The V and J ends lost 4 bases and 2 bases respectively, with 21 bases between them. This CDR3 region has 17 residues. The CDR3 bases are TGTGCCAGCTCACTTATTCCACAGGGATCCCCGACCTACGAGCAGTACTTC. This codes for CASSLIPQGSPTYEQYF.

A few counts support this clone. The chain links TRBV29-1 to TRBJ2-1; TRBD1 matches at 10 bases. The germline V gene has CDR1 SQVTM and CDR2 ANQGSEA. Trimming took 5 bases from V and 5 from J; bases not matched to a gene: 6. CDR3 size: 14 residues. As DNA, the CDR3 is TGCAGCGTTTACGGACAGGGGGTAAACAATGAGCAGTTCTTC. This translates into CSVYGQGVNNEQFF.

This clone was observed a handful of times. V usage is TRBV7-8 and J usage is TRBJ2-7; TRBD2 matches 11 bases. The CDR3 totals 15 residues. V lost 5 bases to trimming and J lost 0 bases; unmatched junction nucleotides: 3. CDR1 is SGHVS, CDR2 FQNEAQ, per germline. The CDR3 region is CASSPSGGSSYEQYF. DNA for the CDR3: TGTGCCAGCAGCCCTAGCGGGGGGAGCTCCTACGAGCAGTACTTC.

The V gene is TRBV7-2, the J gene TRBJ2-2; 9 bases map to TRBD1. The CDR3 sequence is 14 residues long. The germline gives CDR1 SGHTA, CDR2 FQGNSA. Trimming took 4 bases from V and 6 from J; bases not matched to a gene: 3. The DNA of the CDR3 is TGTGCCAGCAGCTCCAGGACAGGGGCCGGGGAGCTGTTTTTT. Protein product: CASSSRTGAGELFF. Supplemented by reference TRBV7-2 and TRBJ2-2, the full variable domain reads GAGVSQSPSNKVTEKGKDVELRCDPISGHTALYWYRQSLGQGLEFLIYFQGNSAPDKSGLPSDRFSAERTGGSVSTLTIQRTQQEDSAVYLCASSSRTGAGELFFGEGSRLTVL.

The chain carries TRBV29-1 and TRBJ2-3; 10 nucleotides line up with TRBD2. CDR1 and CDR2 (germline): SQVTM, ANQGSEA. V lost 1 base to trimming and J lost 4 bases; unmatched junction nucleotides: 5. CDR3 length: 15 residues. CDR3 loop: CSVEVPAGGADTQYF. For the CDR3, the DNA is TGCAGCGTTGAAGTTCCAGCGGGAGGGGCAGATACGCAGTATTTT.

The V call is TRBV30, the J call TRBJ2-1; 7 positions match TRBD2. This CDR3 contains 14 residues. The ends lost 0 bases at V and 9 bases at J; junction bases unmatched: 8. Germline loops: CDR1 GTSNPN, CDR2 SVGIG (reference sequence). The CDR3 coding sequence is TGTGCCTGGAGTGTACGAGGCGGGAGAGGTGAGCAGTTCTTC. It translates to CAWSVRGGRGEQFF.

The rearrangement joins TRBV6-5 to TRBJ2-1; D is unclear. The germline V gene has CDR1 MNHEY and CDR2 SVGAGI. The CDR3 has 12 amino acids. V dropped 0 bases and J dropped 5 bases, with 2 bases sitting between them. CDR3: CASSYSDNEQFF. The DNA of the CDR3 is TGTGCCAGCAGTTACTCGGACAATGAGCAGTTCTTC.

The chain couples TRBV29-1 to TRBJ1-1; D is uncertain. V lost 4 bases and J 3 bases, leaving 12 bases between the germline ends. This CDR3 has 13 residues. The germline gives CDR1 SQVTM, CDR2 ANQGSEA. The CDR3 protein is CSVARGGDTEAFF. CDR3 DNA sequence: TGCAGCGTTGCGCGGGGTGGGGACACTGAAGCTTTCTTT.

This chain joins TRBV30 and TRBJ1-5; perhaps TRBD1 as D (5 bases). The CDR3 length is 14 residues. V lost 3 bases and J 0 bases, leaving 9 bases between the germline ends. In germline, CDR1 is GTSNPN, CDR2 SVGIG (reference sequence). The CDR3 spells CAWRPQGSNQPQHF. The CDR3, as DNA: TGTGCCTGGAGGCCTCAGGGTAGCAATCAGCCCCAGCATTTT. Full variable domain (missing parts from reference TRBV30 and TRBJ1-5): SQTIHQWPATLVQPVGSPLSLECTVEGTSNPNLYWYRQAAGRGLQLLFYSVGIGQISSEVPQNLSASRPQDRQFILSSKKLLLSDSGFYLCAWRPQGSNQPQHFGDGTRLSIL.

This chain uses TRBV2 with TRBJ2-5; possibly TRBD2 for D (6 bases). The germline gives CDR1 SNHLY, CDR2 FYNNEI. Trimming took 6 bases from V and 4 from J, leaving 12 bases between them. The CDR3 covers 13 residues. The CDR3 region is CASSGSDRETQYF. The CDR3 nucleotides are TGTGCCAGCAGCGGGAGTGATCGAGAGACCCAGTACTTC.

The J gene is TRBJ2-5, the V gene TRBV19, with 10 bases matching TRBD2. CDR1 and CDR2 (germline): LNHDA, SQIVND (reference sequence). V lost 4 bases and J lost 3; bases outside the gene matches: 5. This CDR3 has 15 amino acids. CDR3 nucleotide sequence: TGTGCCAGTAGTAAAAGGACTAGCGGAGAAGAGACCCAGTACTTC. This encodes CASSKRTSGEETQYF. The complete variable domain, with remaining parts taken from reference TRBV19 and TRBJ2-5, reads DGGITQSPKYLFRKEGQNVTLSCEQNLNHDAMYWYRQDPGQGLRLIYYSQIVNDFQKGDIAEGYSVSREKKESFPLTVTSAQKNPTAFYLCASSKRTSGEETQYFGPGTRLLVL.

The genes are TRBV5-1 and TRBJ2-3, with TRBD2 identical over 11 bases. The CDR3 has 16 amino acids. The junction had 6 bases not matched to a gene; V was cut back by 2 bases and J by 4 bases. CDR1 is SGHRS, CDR2 YFSETQ, per germline. The CDR3 region has the DNA TGCGCCAGCAGCTTTCTGACTAGCGGGAAGGCAGATACGCAGTATTTT. Translation: CASSFLTSGKADTQYF. Full variable domain (remainder filled in from reference TRBV5-1 and TRBJ2-3): KAGVTQTPRYLIKTRGQQVTLSCSPISGHRSVSWYQQTPGQGLQFLFEYFSETQRNKGNFPGRFSGRQFSNSRSEMNVSTLELGDSALYLCASSFLTSGKADTQYFGPGTRLTVL.

CDR3 region: CSVVTPRTGGSYNEQFF. The CDR3 DNA is TGCAGCGTTGTAACCCCTCGGACAGGTGGTTCCTACAATGAGCAGTTCTTC. This chain connects TRBV29-1 to TRBJ2-1; TRBD1 aligns across 7 bases. V gave up 4 bases and J gave up 1 base; unmatched junction bases: 13. CDR1 and CDR2 from the germline V gene are SQVTM and ANQGSEA. This CDR3 comprises 17 residues.

This clone was recorded a few times. The chain carries TRBV29-1 and TRBJ1-1; 7 nucleotides agree with TRBD1. Germline V gene sequence: CDR1 SQVTM, CDR2 ANQGSEA. The CDR3 contains 13 residues. J gave up 1 base and V 5 bases, and 4 bases lay outside the gene matches. The CDR3 DNA follows: TGCAGCGTTTCCCGGACAGGGAACACTGAAGCTTTCTTT. It is translated as CSVSRTGNTEAFF.

The sample holds one count of this clone. The chain has TRBV30 and TRBJ2-2; D unclear. V dropped 1 base and J dropped 6 bases, with 12 bases sitting between them. CDR3 size: 14 residues. Germline-derived CDR1 and CDR2 are GTSNPN and SVGIG (reference sequence). The CDR3, as DNA: TGTGCCTGGAGTGGCTACACGGACGCCGGGGAGCTGTTTTTT. Amino acids: CAWSGYTDAGELFF.

The V gene is TRBV29-1, the J gene TRBJ2-2, with a tentative D call TRBD2 (5 bases). The CDR3 has 12 amino acids. V was trimmed by 2 bases and J by 9 bases, leaving 10 bases between them. Germline V CDR1 and CDR2: SQVTM, ANQGSEA. CDR3 nucleotide sequence: TGCAGCGTTGAATTCACCGGGAGGGAGCTGTTTTTT. As protein: CSVEFTGRELFF.

This rearrangement joins TRBV29-1 to TRBJ2-7; TRBD2 might be the D (6 bases). Trimming pared 0 bases from V and 5 bases from J, leaving 14 bases between. This CDR3 has 14 residues. Germline V gene sequence: CDR1 SQVTM, CDR2 ANQGSEA. The CDR3 DNA sequence: TGCAGCGTTGAAGAACATGGGGGGAGACACGAGCAGTACTTC. Translation: CSVEEHGGRHEQYF.

There are a few counts of this clone. The J gene is TRBJ2-1, the V gene TRBV4-3; D may be TRBD1 (5 bases). The CDR3 loop spans 15 amino acids. CDR1 and CDR2 (germline): LGHNA, YSLEER. The V end was cut by 4 bases, the J end by 8 bases, with 18 bases between. The CDR3 bases are TGCGCCAGCAGCCGAGATGGTAGGGGTAAGGATGAGCAGTTCTTC. It encodes CASSRDGRGKDEQFF.

The chain recombines TRBV7-2 with TRBJ2-7; D remains ambiguous. Per germline, CDR1 SGHTA and CDR2 FQGNSA. The V end was cut by 0 bases, the J end by 2 bases, with 8 bases between. The length of the CDR3 is 14 residues. The CDR3 region has the DNA TGTGCCAGCAGCTTAGCCTCTCAAACCTACGAGCAGTACTTC. Its translation is CASSLASQTYEQYF.

This clone was counted at least ten times. The rearrangement uses TRBV25-1 and TRBJ2-7; no firm D call. The CDR3 runs to 11 residues. CDR1 and CDR2 (germline): MGHDK, SYGVNS. Trimming left V 5 bases short and J 3 bases short, with 5 bases between. The CDR3 coding sequence is TGTGCCAGCAGTCTTTTCTACGAGCAGTACTTC. This sequence encodes CASSLFYEQYF.